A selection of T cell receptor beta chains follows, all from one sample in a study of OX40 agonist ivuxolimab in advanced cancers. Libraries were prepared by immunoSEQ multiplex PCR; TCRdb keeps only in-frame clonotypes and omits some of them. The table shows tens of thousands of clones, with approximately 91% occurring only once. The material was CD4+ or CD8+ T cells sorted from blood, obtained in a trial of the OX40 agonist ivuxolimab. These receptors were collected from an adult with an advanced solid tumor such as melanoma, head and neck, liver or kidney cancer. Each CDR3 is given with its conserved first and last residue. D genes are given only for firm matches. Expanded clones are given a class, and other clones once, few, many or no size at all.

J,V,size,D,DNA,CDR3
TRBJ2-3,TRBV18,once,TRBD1,TGTGCCAGCTCACCACCCGGGACAGAAAGCACAGATACGCAGTATTTT,CASSPPGTESTDTQYF
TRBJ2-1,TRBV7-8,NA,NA,TGTGCCAGCAACTTCGTCGGGACTCAATACAATGAGCAGTTCTTC,CASNFVGTQYNEQFF
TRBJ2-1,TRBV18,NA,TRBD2,TGTGCCAGCTCGCCCGGGACTAGCGGGAGGGCCCTCAATGAGCAGTTCTTC,CASSPGTSGRALNEQFF
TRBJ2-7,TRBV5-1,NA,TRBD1,TGCGCCAGCAGCTCGAACCGACAGGGGGCAAGGAACGAGCAGTACTTC,CASSSNRQGARNEQYF
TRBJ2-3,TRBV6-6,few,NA,TGTGCCAGCCTGCGGGGGCGCACAGATACGCAGTATTTT,CASLRGRTDTQYF
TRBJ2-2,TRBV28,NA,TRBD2,TGTGCCAGCAGCCTAGCGGGAGGGCCGGTCGGGGAGCTGTTTTTT,CASSLAGGPVGELFF
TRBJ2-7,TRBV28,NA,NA,TGTGCCAGCACCCCTCGCCTACAGGGAGGAGTTTCCTACGAGCAGTACTTC,CASTPRLQGGVSYEQYF
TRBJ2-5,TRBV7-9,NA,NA,TGTGCCAGCAGCTTAGGTAGCGGTCAAGGCGGGGAGACCCAGTACTTC,CASSLGSGQGGETQYF
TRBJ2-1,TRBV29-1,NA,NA,TGCAGCGTTGAAGACCGTCACAATGAGCAGTTCTTC,CSVEDRHNEQFF
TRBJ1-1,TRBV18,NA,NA,TGTGCCAGCTCACCATTGGGGGACACTGAAGCTTTCTTT,CASSPLGDTEAFF
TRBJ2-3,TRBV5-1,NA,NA,TGCGCCAGCAGCTTACCCACAGATACGCAGTATTTT,CASSLPTDTQYF
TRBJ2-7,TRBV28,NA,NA,TGTGCCAGCAGTCCCCCCGGGACTGCATTCTACGAGCAGTACTTC,CASSPPGTAFYEQYF
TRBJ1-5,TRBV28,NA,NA,TGTGCCAGCAGTTTAGGGTTCGGAGGGGCCCAGCCCCAGCATTTT,CASSLGFGGAQPQHF
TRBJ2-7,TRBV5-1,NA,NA,TGCGCCAGCAGCTTGGTGGCAGGAGAGATCTACGAGCAGTACTTC,CASSLVAGEIYEQYF
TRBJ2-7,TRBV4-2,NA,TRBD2,TGTGCCAGCAGCCAAGATCCCCTGACTAGCGGAATCTACGAGCAGTACTTC,CASSQDPLTSGIYEQYF
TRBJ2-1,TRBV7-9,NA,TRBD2,TGTGCCAGCAGCGGGCCGGGACTACGTGAGCAGTTCTTC,CASSGPGLREQFF
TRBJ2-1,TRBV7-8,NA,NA,TGTGCCAGCAGCCGCGCCCCAGGGGACTCCTACAATGAGCAGTTCTTC,CASSRAPGDSYNEQFF
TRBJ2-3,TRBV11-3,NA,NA,TGTGCCAGCAGCTTAGCCGGGACTGGGGGTCCAAATACGCAGTATTTT,CASSLAGTGGPNTQYF
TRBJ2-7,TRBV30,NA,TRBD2,TGTGCCTGGAGCCCCGGGACTAGCGGGAGATACGAGCAGTACTTC,CAWSPGTSGRYEQYF
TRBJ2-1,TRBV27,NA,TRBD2,TGTGCCAGCACCGTGACTAGCGGGAAAGATGAGCAGTTCTTC,CASTVTSGKDEQFF
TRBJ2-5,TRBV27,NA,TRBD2,TGTGCCAGCAGCTCCCCGGGACTAGGGTTAGAGACCCAGTACTTC,CASSSPGLGLETQYF
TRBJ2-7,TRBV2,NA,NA,TGTGCCAGCAGTTTCGGTAGGGATTACGAGCAGTACTTC,CASSFGRDYEQYF
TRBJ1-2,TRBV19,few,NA,TGTGCCAGTAGTATCCAACGACAACGGACGGGAGGCTACACCTTC,CASSIQRQRTGGYTF
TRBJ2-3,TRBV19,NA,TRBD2,TGTGCCAGTAGGCTAGCGGGAGTGAGGGATACGCAGTATTTT,CASRLAGVRDTQYF
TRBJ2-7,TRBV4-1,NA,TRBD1,TGCGCCAGCAGCCAAGGGTACAGGGGGCATCACGAGCAGTACTTC,CASSQGYRGHHEQYF
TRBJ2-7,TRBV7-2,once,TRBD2,TGTGCCAGCAGCTTACTTGGACTAGCGGCGTACTTC,CASSLLGLAAYF
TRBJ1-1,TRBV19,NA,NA,TGTGCCAGTAGCCGGGACTTGAACACTGAAGCTTTCTTT,CASSRDLNTEAFF
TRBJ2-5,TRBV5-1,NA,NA,TGCGCCAGCAGCTTCGGGGGGACAAGGTACCAAGAGACCCAGTACTTC,CASSFGGTRYQETQYF
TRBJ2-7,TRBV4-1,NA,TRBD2,TGCGCCAGCAGCCAGGCACCGACTAGCGGGGCCGCATACGAGCAGTACTTC,CASSQAPTSGAAYEQYF
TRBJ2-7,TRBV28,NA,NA,TGTGCCAGCAGCCCGGTTAGCAAACGACTATCCTACGAGCAGTACTTC,CASSPVSKRLSYEQYF
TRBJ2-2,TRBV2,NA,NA,TGTGCCAGCAGTGTAGGGCCAACCGGGGAGCTGTTTTTT,CASSVGPTGELFF
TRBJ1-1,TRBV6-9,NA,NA,TGTGCCAGCAGTTACGGGGGTCAGGCGGAAGCTTTCTTT,CASSYGGQAEAFF
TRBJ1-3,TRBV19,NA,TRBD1,TGTGCCAGTAGTCCCATGGGACAGGGTGGAAACACCATATATTTT,CASSPMGQGGNTIYF
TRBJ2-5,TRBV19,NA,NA,TGTGCCAGTAGTGGCCCCTTCTGGGGGGCCCAAGAGACCCAGTACTTC,CASSGPFWGAQETQYF
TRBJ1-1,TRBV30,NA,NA,TGTGCCTGGACCCGAGGGGGGCCGGCTTCTGAAGCTTTCTTT,CAWTRGGPASEAFF
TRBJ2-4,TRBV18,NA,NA,TGTGCCAGCTCACGGGCTGCCCAAAAAAACATTCAGTACTTC,CASSRAAQKNIQYF
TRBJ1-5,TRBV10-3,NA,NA,TGTGCCATCAGTGAGTCGAGGGAGCAGCCCCAGCATTTT,CAISESREQPQHF
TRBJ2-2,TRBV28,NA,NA,TGTGCCAGTGTTCCTAGTAATAATGGGGAGCTGTTTTTT,CASVPSNNGELFF
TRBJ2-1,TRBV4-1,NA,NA,TGCGCCAGCAGCCAAGATGACTCTAGCCCGAGCTCCTACAATGAGCAGTTCTTC,CASSQDDSSPSSYNEQFF
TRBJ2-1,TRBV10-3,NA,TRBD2,TGTGCCATCAGTGCACTAGCGGGAGACAATGAGCAGTTCTTC,CAISALAGDNEQFF
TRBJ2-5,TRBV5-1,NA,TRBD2,TGCGCCAGCAGCTTGGGGTTACTGGCGGGAGGGCCATTTAATCAAGAGACCCAGTACTTC,CASSLGLLAGGPFNQETQYF
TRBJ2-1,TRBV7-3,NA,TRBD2,TGTGCCAGCAGCTTATACCCGGGACTAGCGGGAGTCAATGAGCAGTTCTTC,CASSLYPGLAGVNEQFF
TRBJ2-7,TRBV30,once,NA,TGTGCCTGGAGTTTCGAAGTATCCTACGAGCAGTACTTC,CAWSFEVSYEQYF
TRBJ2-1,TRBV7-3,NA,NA,TGTGCCAGCAGCATCTCCTTGTTAGCGGAGCAGTTCTTC,CASSISLLAEQFF
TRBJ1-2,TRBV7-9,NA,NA,TGTGCCAGCAGTACAGGGCTCGGCTATGGCTACACCTTC,CASSTGLGYGYTF
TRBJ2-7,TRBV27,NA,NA,TGTGCCAGCAGTGATGCCCTCTCCTACGAGCAGTACTTC,CASSDALSYEQYF
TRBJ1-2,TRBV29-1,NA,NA,TGCAGCGTTGAAACAGCTTCGACCTTTGGCTACACCTTC,CSVETASTFGYTF
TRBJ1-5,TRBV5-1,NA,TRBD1,TGCGCCAGCAGCCCCGGGACAGGGCGTAATCAGCCCCAGCATTTT,CASSPGTGRNQPQHF
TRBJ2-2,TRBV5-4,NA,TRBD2,TGTGCCAGCAGCCCCAGACTAGCGGGAACCGGGGAGCTGTTTTTT,CASSPRLAGTGELFF
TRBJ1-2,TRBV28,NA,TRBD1,TGTGCCAGCAGAACCGCGACAGGGATGCTAGACTATGGCTACACCTTC,CASRTATGMLDYGYTF
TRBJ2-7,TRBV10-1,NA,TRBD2,TGCGCCAGCAGCGGGACTAGCGGCTCCTACGAGCAGTACTTC,CASSGTSGSYEQYF
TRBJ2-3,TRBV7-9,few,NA,TGTGCCAGCAGCTTAGGACAGCCAGATACGCAGTATTTT,CASSLGQPDTQYF
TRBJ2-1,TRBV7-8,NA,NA,TGTGCCAGCAGCCCCCGCAGGCTTGGGGTTTACAATGAGCAGTTCTTC,CASSPRRLGVYNEQFF
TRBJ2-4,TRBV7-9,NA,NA,TGTGCCAGCAGCCTAGACCAGGGGGCCAAAAACATTCAGTACTTC,CASSLDQGAKNIQYF
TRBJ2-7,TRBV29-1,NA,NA,TGCAGCGTTGAAGATAAGGCAGGGGCCCTCTTCTCCGAGCAGTACTTC,CSVEDKAGALFSEQYF